One sample yielded the 29 T cell receptor beta chains listed below, sequenced in a study of a mutant IDH1 vaccine in newly diagnosed glioma. Using immunoSEQ multiplex PCR, the repertoire was profiled, and TCRdb retains in-frame clones only, with some absent. The table lists approximately 110,000 clones, approximately 87% of them singletons. These receptors are not linked to any known antigen. Specified time point: week 11, during vaccination. Each vaccine dose was 300 ug of mutant IDH1 20-mer peptide, with topical imiquimod. Material: PBMCs, obtained from a glioma patient whose treatment included an IDH1 peptide vaccine. Source of these receptors: a woman aged 45-65 years with glioma.

The chain carries TRBV11-2 and TRBJ2-7, with 7 bases that match TRBD1. V shed 4 bases, J shed 3 bases, and the junction held 15 bases outside the gene matches. The CDR3 contains 17 residues. Germline V gene data show CDR1 as SGHAT and CDR2 as FQNNGV. The DNA of the CDR3 is TGTGCCAGCAGCTCGCTTCGGACAGGTACGAAGGTCTACGAGCAGTACTTC. Its translation is CASSSLRTGTKVYEQYF. Filled out from reference TRBV11-2 and TRBJ2-7, the complete variable domain reads EAGVAQSPRYKIIEKRQSVAFWCNPISGHATLYWYQQILGQGPKLLIQFQNNGVVDDSQLPKDRFSAERLKGVDSTLKIQPAKLEDSAVYLCASSSLRTGTKVYEQYFGPGTRLTVT.

The chain combines TRBV19 with TRBJ2-2; TRBD1 matches 10 bases. CDR3 length equals 14 residues. J gave up 4 bases and V 6 bases, and 2 bases lay outside the gene matches. CDR1 is LNHDA, CDR2 SQIVND, per germline (reference sequence). The CDR3 DNA is TGTGCCAGTAGCGACAGGGGGCTCACCGGGGAGCTGTTTTTT. It translates to CASSDRGLTGELFF.

V is TRBV5-1 and J is TRBJ2-2, with D perhaps TRBD1 or TRBD2 (6 bases each). The germline CDR1 and CDR2 sequences are SGHRS and YFSETQ. The CDR3 loop spans 16 amino acids. The V end was cut by 0 bases, the J end by 4 bases, with 13 bases between. CDR3 sequence reads: CASSLVPGAGTGELFF. The CDR3 DNA is TGCGCCAGCAGCTTGGTACCGGGGGCGGGCACCGGGGAGCTGTTTTTT. The full variable domain, its missing parts supplied by reference TRBV5-1 and TRBJ2-2, is KAGVTQTPRYLIKTRGQQVTLSCSPISGHRSVSWYQQTPGQGLQFLFEYFSETQRNKGNFPGRFSGRQFSNSRSEMNVSTLELGDSALYLCASSLVPGAGTGELFFGEGSRLTVL.

The chain joins TRBV5-1 to TRBJ2-1; 7 nucleotides align to TRBD1. The CDR3 covers 16 residues. V lost 1 base and J lost 9; bases outside the gene matches: 13. Germline values: CDR1 SGHRS, CDR2 YFSETQ. CDR3 residues: CASSLLTGVGQIEQFF. The CDR3 DNA sequence: TGCGCCAGCAGCTTGTTAACAGGGGTCGGGCAAATTGAGCAGTTCTTC.

In regard to this clone: The junction departs from the called germline gene at one end, perhaps through a read error. This sequence joins TRBV5-1 and TRBJ2-7; D is possibly TRBD1 or TRBD2 (5 bases each). The CDR3 extends over 14 amino acids. Germline V gives CDR1 SGHRS, CDR2 YFSETQ. For the CDR3, the DNA is TGTGCCAGCAGCTCCGGGACGGTGTCCTACGAGCAGTACTTC. Protein sequence: CASSSGTVSYEQYF. Full variable domain (remainder filled in from reference TRBV5-1 and TRBJ2-7): KAGVTQTPRYLIKTRGQQVTLSCSPISGHRSVSWYQQTPGQGLQFLFEYFSETQRNKGNFPGRFSGRQFSNSRSEMNVSTLELGDSALYLCASSSGTVSYEQYFGPGTRLTVT.

This clone was seen a single time. The V call is TRBV28, the J call TRBJ1-3; D unclear. Germline-derived CDR1 and CDR2 are MDHEN and SYDVKM. The V gene lost 2 bases and the J gene lost 4 bases, with 12 bases spanning the gap. This CDR3 region has 15 residues. DNA of the CDR3: TGTGCCAGCAGTTTAGACAACGGCGAAGGAAACACCATATATTTT. This encodes CASSLDNGEGNTIYF.

The V and J genes are TRBV19 and TRBJ2-7; TRBD2 matches at 10 bases. V lost 4 bases, J lost 1 base, and 4 bases stayed unmatched. The CDR3 has 15 residues. CDR1 and CDR2 (germline): LNHDA, SQIVND (reference sequence). CDR3 sequence (DNA): TGTGCCAGTAGTACTACTAGCGGGGTGTCCTACGAGCAGTACTTC. This codes for CASSTTSGVSYEQYF.

In nucleotides, the CDR3 is TGTGCCAGCAGCCCAACAAGCGGGGGAGGGGCCAACGTCCTGACTTTC. It yields the protein CASSPTSGGGANVLTF. The chain recombines TRBV7-3 with TRBJ2-6; 8 bases are a match to TRBD2. Germline loops: CDR1 SGHTA, CDR2 FQGTGA. CDR3 length equals 16 residues. Trimming at V came to 5 bases and at J to 4 bases, leaving 7 bases not matched to a gene.

This chain joins TRBV7-9 and TRBJ2-1, with 11 bases matching TRBD2. Trimming at V came to 5 bases and at J to 1 base, leaving 10 bases not matched to a gene. The CDR3 has 18 residues. Germline V gene lookup returns CDR1 SEHNR and CDR2 FQNEAQ (reference sequence). CDR3: CASSQTSGTSGSYNEQFF. CDR3 DNA: TGTGCCAGCAGCCAGACTAGCGGGACCTCGGGGTCCTACAATGAGCAGTTCTTC.

V is TRBV12-5 and J is TRBJ1-1; maybe TRBD1 (6 bases). V was trimmed by 6 bases and J by 7 bases, leaving 12 bases between them. CDR1 LGHNT and CDR2 FRNRAP come from the germline V gene. The CDR3 loop spans 12 amino acids. The CDR3 loop reads CASGLDSREAFF. The DNA for the CDR3 is TGTGCTAGTGGGCTGGACAGCCGTGAAGCTTTCTTT.

The gene calls are TRBV19 and TRBJ2-1; the D call may be TRBD1 or TRBD2 (7 bases each). The CDR3 runs to 17 residues. V lost 0 bases, J lost 6 bases, and 18 bases lay in between. Germline V lookup: CDR1 LNHDA, CDR2 SQIVND (reference sequence). The DNA for the CDR3 is TGTGCCAGTAGTATAGATGGAGGGGGCGGGAGACGCAATGAGCAGTTCTTC. Protein sequence: CASSIDGGGGRRNEQFF.

CDR3 loop: CASSYSVSTEAFF. CDR3 sequence (DNA): TGTGCCAGCAGTTACTCCGTATCCACTGAAGCTTTCTTT. This chain joins TRBV6-5 and TRBJ1-1; D is unclear. V was pared by 0 bases and J by 4 bases, with 6 bases between. Germline lookup yields CDR1 MNHEY and CDR2 SVGAGI. The CDR3 runs 13 residues.

This chain uses TRBV5-1 with TRBJ2-2; D might be TRBD1 or TRBD2, each matching 5 bases. This CDR3 region has 15 residues. Germline CDR1 reads SGHRS; CDR2 reads YFSETQ. V lost 0 bases to trimming and J lost 7 bases, with 13 bases between them. CDR3 region: CASSLAAEGIGELFF. The DNA of the CDR3 is TGCGCCAGCAGCTTGGCGGCAGAGGGGATCGGGGAGCTGTTTTTT.

The chain recombines TRBV18 with TRBJ1-1; D uncertain. The CDR3 is made up of 15 amino acids. The V end was cut by 4 bases, the J end by 5 bases, with 17 bases between. CDR1 is KGHSH, CDR2 LQKENI, per germline. The CDR3 coding sequence is TGTGCCAGCTCACGTCTACCCATGGATGAGACTGAAGCTTTCTTT. Translated, it gives CASSRLPMDETEAFF. The full variable domain, rest sourced from reference TRBV18 and TRBJ1-1, is NAGVMQNPRHLVRRRGQEARLRCSPMKGHSHVYWYRQLPEEGLKFMVYLQKENIIDESGMPKERFSAEFPKEGPSILRIQQVVRGDSAAYFCASSRLPMDETEAFFGQGTRLTVV.

The chain carries TRBV6-5 and TRBJ2-7; 11 bases are shared with TRBD1. CDR1 is MNHEY, CDR2 SVGAGI, per germline. The V segment lost 0 bases and the J segment 4 bases; nucleotides outside the gene matches: 2. The CDR3 has 15 amino acids. The DNA of the CDR3 is TGTGCCAGCAGTTACTCCAGGGACAGGGGGTACGAGCAGTACTTC. Amino acid sequence: CASSYSRDRGYEQYF.

J is TRBJ2-7 and V is TRBV5-1; no firm D call. The germline CDR1 and CDR2 sequences are SGHRS and YFSETQ. The CDR3 extends over 14 amino acids. Trimming removed 4 bases at V and 3 bases at J, with 14 bases between. CDR3 region: CASSLTTGYYEQYF. As DNA, the CDR3 is TGCGCCAGCAGCCTCACCACCGGTTACTACGAGCAGTACTTC.

V and J are TRBV18 and TRBJ2-2, with TRBD1 identical over 9 bases. V was clipped by 3 bases and J by 1 base; unmatched bases: 0. The CDR3 has 15 amino acids. In germline, CDR1 is KGHSH, CDR2 LQKENI. The CDR3 nucleotides read TGTGCCAGCTCACCGGGACAGGGGAACACCGGGGAGCTGTTTTTT. This gives the protein CASSPGQGNTGELFF.

V usage is TRBV6-4 and J usage is TRBJ2-1; D not certain. V gave up 2 bases and J gave up 4 bases, with 6 bases separating them. The CDR3 is made up of 13 amino acids. Germline V gene data show CDR1 as MRHNA and CDR2 as SNTAGT. CDR3 DNA sequence: TGTGCCAGCAGTGACGGGAATTACAATGAGCAGTTCTTC. This gives the protein CASSDGNYNEQFF.

This clone appeared a single time. V gene TRBV27 combines with J gene TRBJ2-5, with TRBD1 matching 7 bases. V was clipped by 6 bases and J by 4 bases; unmatched bases: 14. Germline V lookup: CDR1 MNHEY, CDR2 SMNVEV (reference sequence). The CDR3 totals 16 residues. The CDR3 DNA sequence: TGTGCCAGCAGCTCAGATCATCGACAGGGCAGAGAGACCCAGTACTTC. It yields the protein CASSSDHRQGRETQYF.

This clone is a singleton in its sample. This chain uses TRBV2 with TRBJ1-2; D not certain. The germline V and J ends were trimmed by 4 bases and 7 bases, with 19 bases remaining between them. CDR3 size: 15 residues. The V gene's germline CDR1 is SNHLY and CDR2 FYNNEI. The DNA of the CDR3 is TGTGCCAGCAGTGGGCCCACCGGTCCTATATTTGGCTACACCTTC. It is translated as CASSGPTGPIFGYTF. The whole variable domain, remainder taken from reference TRBV2 and TRBJ1-2, is EPEVTQTPSHQVTQMGQEVILRCVPISNHLYFYWYRQILGQKVEFLVSFYNNEISEKSEIFDDQFSVERPDGSNFTLKIRSTKLEDSAMYFCASSGPTGPIFGYTFGSGTRLTVV.

V usage is TRBV19 and J usage is TRBJ1-2, with TRBD1 as a possible D gene (5 bases). The germline gives CDR1 LNHDA, CDR2 SQIVND (reference sequence). The CDR3 contains 14 residues. V was cut by 4 bases and J by 4 bases, with 13 bases left in between. This CDR3 reads CASSTRGTIYGYTF. In nucleotides, the CDR3 is TGTGCCAGTAGTACACGGGGGACGATCTATGGCTACACCTTC.

The chain is built from TRBV6-6 and TRBJ2-1; 10 positions agree with TRBD2. V lost 2 bases and J lost 3; bases outside the gene matches: 4. The CDR3 is 16 residues long. Per the germline V gene, CDR1 is MNHNY and CDR2 is SVGAGI (reference sequence). This CDR3 is CASSYHIAGGYNEQFF. The CDR3 bases are TGTGCCAGCAGTTACCATATAGCGGGAGGCTACAATGAGCAGTTCTTC.

Comment on this clone: Other DNA sequences in the same sample also yield this CDR3. V usage is TRBV18 and J usage is TRBJ2-6; the D gene is possibly TRBD2 (5 bases). Trimming took off 1 base at V and 4 bases at J, with 8 bases between the two ends. The CDR3 extends over 15 amino acids. Germline assignment: CDR1 KGHSH and CDR2 LQKENI. CDR3 region: CASSPRGSGANVLTF. In DNA, the CDR3 is TGTGCCAGCTCACCACGAGGGTCCGGGGCCAACGTCCTGACTTTC.

This sequence joins TRBV30 and TRBJ1-1; D is ambiguous. This CDR3 comprises 12 residues. The ends were cut back, 5 bases at V and 0 bases at J, with 7 bases in the middle. Germline V lookup: CDR1 GTSNPN, CDR2 SVGIG (reference sequence). The chain's CDR3 is CAWFRVNTEAFF. As DNA, the CDR3 is TGTGCCTGGTTCCGGGTGAACACTGAAGCTTTCTTT.

In its sample, this clone was seen once. The chain uses TRBV28 and TRBJ2-7, with D perhaps TRBD2 (5 bases). This CDR3 is built from 16 residues. Trimming removed 6 bases at V and 6 bases at J, with 24 bases between. The germline CDR1 and CDR2 sequences are MDHEN and SYDVKM. The CDR3 loop reads CASSPVTFDYASEQYF. In DNA form, the CDR3 reads TGTGCCAGCAGCCCCGTCACCTTTGACTACGCTAGCGAGCAGTACTTC. Drawing the rest from reference TRBV28 and TRBJ2-7, the complete variable domain is DVKVTQSSRYLVKRTGEKVFLECVQDMDHENMFWYRQDPGLGLRLIYFSYDVKMKEKGDIPEGYSVSREKKERFSLILESASTNQTSMYLCASSPVTFDYASEQYFGPGTRLTVT.

The V call is TRBV12-5, the J call TRBJ2-5; TRBD2 matches 15 bases. Germline loops: CDR1 LGHNT, CDR2 FRNRAP. J lost 5 bases, V lost 0 bases, and 1 base had no gene match. The CDR3 is made up of 16 amino acids. CDR3 nucleotides: TGTGCTAGTGGTTTGGTAGGGACTAGCGGGAGGGAGACCCAGTACTTC. It encodes CASGLVGTSGRETQYF.

The chain has TRBV10-3 and TRBJ2-4, with D possibly matching TRBD1 (6 bases). Germline V gives CDR1 ENHRY, CDR2 SYGVKD. Trimming left V 6 bases short and J 1 base short, with 7 bases between. The CDR3 sequence is 13 residues long. In nucleotides, the CDR3 is TGTGCCATCAGCCAGGGGGCCAAAAACATTCAGTACTTC. It translates to CAISQGAKNIQYF.

The chain recombines TRBV28 with TRBJ1-4, with 7 bases matching TRBD1. The V and J ends lost 6 bases and 5 bases, in that order; junction bases with no gene match: 9. Germline CDR1 and CDR2: MDHEN and SYDVKM. This CDR3 has 15 amino acids. The CDR3 DNA reads as TGTGCCAGCAGGCGAGGCGACAGGGTCAATGAAAAACTGTTTTTT. It translates to CASRRGDRVNEKLFF. Based on the CDR3 plus reference TRBV28 and TRBJ1-4, the full variable domain is DVKVTQSSRYLVKRTGEKVFLECVQDMDHENMFWYRQDPGLGLRLIYFSYDVKMKEKGDIPEGYSVSREKKERFSLILESASTNQTSMYLCASRRGDRVNEKLFFGSGTQLSVL.

The chain has TRBV5-1 and TRBJ2-3, with TRBD1 matching 7 bases. V lost 4 bases to trimming and J lost 4 bases; unmatched junction nucleotides: 3. Looked up from germline, CDR1 is SGHRS and CDR2 is YFSETQ. The CDR3 runs 13 residues. The CDR3 nucleotides are TGCGCCAGCAGCACGGGGACAGCAGATACGCAGTATTTT. Its translation is CASSTGTADTQYF.